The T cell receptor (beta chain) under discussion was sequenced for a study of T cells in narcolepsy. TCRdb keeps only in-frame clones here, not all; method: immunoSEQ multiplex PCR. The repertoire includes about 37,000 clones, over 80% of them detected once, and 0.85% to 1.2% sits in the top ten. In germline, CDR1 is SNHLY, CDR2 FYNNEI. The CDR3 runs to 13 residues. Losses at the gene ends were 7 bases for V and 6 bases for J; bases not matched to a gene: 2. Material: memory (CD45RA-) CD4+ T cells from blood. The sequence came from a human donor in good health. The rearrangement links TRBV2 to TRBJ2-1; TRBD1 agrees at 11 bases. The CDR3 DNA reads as TGTGCCAGCACCGGGACAGGGGGCAATGAGCAGTTCTTC. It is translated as CASTGTGGNEQFF.